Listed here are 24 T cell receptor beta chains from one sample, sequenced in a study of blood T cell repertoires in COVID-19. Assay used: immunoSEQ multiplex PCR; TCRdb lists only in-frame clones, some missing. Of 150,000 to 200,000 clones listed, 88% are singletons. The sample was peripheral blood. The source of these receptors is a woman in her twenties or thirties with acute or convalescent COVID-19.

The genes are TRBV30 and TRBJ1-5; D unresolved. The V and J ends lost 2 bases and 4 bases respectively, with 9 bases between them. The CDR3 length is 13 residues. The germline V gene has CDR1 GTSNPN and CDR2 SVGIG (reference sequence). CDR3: CAWSYGENQPQHF. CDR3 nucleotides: TGTGCCTGGAGTTACGGGGAGAATCAGCCCCAGCATTTT.

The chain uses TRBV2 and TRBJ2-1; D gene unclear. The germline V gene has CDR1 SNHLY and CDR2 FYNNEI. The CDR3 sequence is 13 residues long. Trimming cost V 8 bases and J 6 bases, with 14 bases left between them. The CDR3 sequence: CASSVRISNEQFF. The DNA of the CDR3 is TGTGCCAGCTCCGTGCGGATTAGCAATGAGCAGTTCTTC.

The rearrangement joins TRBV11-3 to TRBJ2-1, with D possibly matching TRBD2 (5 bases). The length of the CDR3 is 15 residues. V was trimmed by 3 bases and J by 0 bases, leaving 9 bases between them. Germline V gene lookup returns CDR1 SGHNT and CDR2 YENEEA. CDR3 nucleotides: TGTGCCAGCAGCTTGACACGGGACTCCTACAATGAGCAGTTCTTC. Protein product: CASSLTRDSYNEQFF.

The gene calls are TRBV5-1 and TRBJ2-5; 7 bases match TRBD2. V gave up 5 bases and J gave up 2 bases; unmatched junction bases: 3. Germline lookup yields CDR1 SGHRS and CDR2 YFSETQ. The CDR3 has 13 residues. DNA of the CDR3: TGCGCCAGCAGAGGACTAGATCAAGAGACCCAGTACTTC. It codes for CASRGLDQETQYF.

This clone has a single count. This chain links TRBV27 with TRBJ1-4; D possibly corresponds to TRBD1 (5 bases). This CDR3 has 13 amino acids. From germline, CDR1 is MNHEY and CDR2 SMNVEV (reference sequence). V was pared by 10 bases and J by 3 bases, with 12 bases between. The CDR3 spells CATRGSANEKLFF. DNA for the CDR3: TGTGCCACTAGGGGTTCGGCTAATGAAAAACTGTTTTTT. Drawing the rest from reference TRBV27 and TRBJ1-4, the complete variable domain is EAQVTQNPRYLITVTGKKLTVTCSQNMNHEYMSWYRQDPGLGLRQIYYSMNVEVTDKGDVPEGYKVSRKEKRNFPLILESPSPNQTSLYFCATRGSANEKLFFGSGTQLSVL.

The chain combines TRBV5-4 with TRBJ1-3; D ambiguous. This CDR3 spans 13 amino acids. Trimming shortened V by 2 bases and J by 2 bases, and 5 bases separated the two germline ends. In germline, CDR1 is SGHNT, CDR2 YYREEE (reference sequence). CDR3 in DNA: TGTGCCAGCAGCTTTGAGACTGGAAACACCATATATTTT. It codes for CASSFETGNTIYF.

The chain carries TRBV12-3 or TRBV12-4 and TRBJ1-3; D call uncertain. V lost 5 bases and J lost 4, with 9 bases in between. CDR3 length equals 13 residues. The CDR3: CASSPFSGNTIYF. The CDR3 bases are TGTGCCAGCAGTCCTTTTTCCGGAAACACCATATATTTT.

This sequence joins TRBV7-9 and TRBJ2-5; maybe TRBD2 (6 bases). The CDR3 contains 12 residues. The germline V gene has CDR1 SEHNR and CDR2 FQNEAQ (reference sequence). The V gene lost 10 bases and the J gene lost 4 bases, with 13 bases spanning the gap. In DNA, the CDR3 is TGTGCCACCACCCCCGGGGGAGAGACCCAGTACTTC. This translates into CATTPGGETQYF.

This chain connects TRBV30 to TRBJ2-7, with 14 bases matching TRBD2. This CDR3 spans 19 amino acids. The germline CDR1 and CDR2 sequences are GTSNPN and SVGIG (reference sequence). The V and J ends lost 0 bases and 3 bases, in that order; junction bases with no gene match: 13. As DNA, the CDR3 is TGTGCCTGGAGTGTATCGAGACTAGCGGGAGGGCCATTCGGCTACGAGCAGTACTTC. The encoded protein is CAWSVSRLAGGPFGYEQYF.

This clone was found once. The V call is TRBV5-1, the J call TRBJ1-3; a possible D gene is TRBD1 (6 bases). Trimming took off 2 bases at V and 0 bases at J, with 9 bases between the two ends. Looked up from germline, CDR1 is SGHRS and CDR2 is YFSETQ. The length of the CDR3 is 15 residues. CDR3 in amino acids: CASSLQGDSGNTIYF. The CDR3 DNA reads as TGCGCCAGCAGCTTACAGGGAGACTCTGGAAACACCATATATTTT.

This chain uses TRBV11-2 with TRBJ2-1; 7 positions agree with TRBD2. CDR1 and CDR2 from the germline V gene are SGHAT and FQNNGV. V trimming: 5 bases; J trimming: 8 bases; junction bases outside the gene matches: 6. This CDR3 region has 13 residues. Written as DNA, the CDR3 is TGTGCCAGCAGCACCCAAGGACTAGATGAGCAGTTCTTC. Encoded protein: CASSTQGLDEQFF. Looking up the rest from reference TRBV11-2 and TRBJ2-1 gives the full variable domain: EAGVAQSPRYKIIEKRQSVAFWCNPISGHATLYWYQQILGQGPKLLIQFQNNGVVDDSQLPKDRFSAERLKGVDSTLKIQPAKLEDSAVYLCASSTQGLDEQFFGPGTRLTVL.

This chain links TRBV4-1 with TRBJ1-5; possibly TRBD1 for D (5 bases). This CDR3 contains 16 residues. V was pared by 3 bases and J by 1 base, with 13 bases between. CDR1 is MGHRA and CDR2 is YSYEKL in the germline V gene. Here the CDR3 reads CASSQTWRGSNQPQHF. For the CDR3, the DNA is TGCGCCAGCAGCCAGACCTGGCGGGGGAGCAATCAGCCCCAGCATTTT.

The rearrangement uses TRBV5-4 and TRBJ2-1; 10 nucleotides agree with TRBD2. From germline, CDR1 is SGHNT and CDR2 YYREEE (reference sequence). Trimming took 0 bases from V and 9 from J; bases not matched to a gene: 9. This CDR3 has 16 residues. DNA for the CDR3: TGTGCCAGCAGCTTGGGGGGGCTAGCGGGAGAAAGTGAGCAGTTCTTC. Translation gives CASSLGGLAGESEQFF.

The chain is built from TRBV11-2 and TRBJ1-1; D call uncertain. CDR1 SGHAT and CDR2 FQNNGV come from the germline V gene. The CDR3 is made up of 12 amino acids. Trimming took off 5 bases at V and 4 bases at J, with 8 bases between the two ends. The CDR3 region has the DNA TGTGCCAGCAGCCCCCTCAGCACTGAAGCTTTCTTT. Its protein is CASSPLSTEAFF.

In DNA form, the CDR3 reads TGTGCCAGCAGCGTAGAAGGGACTTTGGGTTCACCCCTCCACTTT. Its protein is CASSVEGTLGSPLHF. V usage is TRBV9 and J usage is TRBJ1-6; D is perhaps TRBD1 (5 bases). This CDR3 is built from 15 residues. V dropped 0 bases and J dropped 9 bases, with 13 bases sitting between them. Germline V gene sequence: CDR1 SGDLS, CDR2 YYNGEE.

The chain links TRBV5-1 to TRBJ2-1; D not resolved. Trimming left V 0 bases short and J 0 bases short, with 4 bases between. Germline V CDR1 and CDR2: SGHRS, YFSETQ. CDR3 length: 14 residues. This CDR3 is CASSLESSYNEQFF. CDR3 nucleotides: TGCGCCAGCAGCTTGGAGAGCTCCTACAATGAGCAGTTCTTC.

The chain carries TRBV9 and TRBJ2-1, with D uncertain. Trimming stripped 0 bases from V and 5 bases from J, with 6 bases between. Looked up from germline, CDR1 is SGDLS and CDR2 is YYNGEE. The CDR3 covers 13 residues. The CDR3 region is CASSVELNNEQFF. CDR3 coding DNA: TGTGCCAGCAGCGTAGAACTAAACAATGAGCAGTTCTTC.

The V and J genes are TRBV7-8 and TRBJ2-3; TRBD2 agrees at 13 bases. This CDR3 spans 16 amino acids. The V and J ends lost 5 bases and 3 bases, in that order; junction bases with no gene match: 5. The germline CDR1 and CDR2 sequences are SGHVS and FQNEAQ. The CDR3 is CASSTGTSGTTDTQYF. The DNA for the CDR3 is TGTGCCAGCAGCACGGGGACTAGCGGGACTACAGATACGCAGTATTTT.

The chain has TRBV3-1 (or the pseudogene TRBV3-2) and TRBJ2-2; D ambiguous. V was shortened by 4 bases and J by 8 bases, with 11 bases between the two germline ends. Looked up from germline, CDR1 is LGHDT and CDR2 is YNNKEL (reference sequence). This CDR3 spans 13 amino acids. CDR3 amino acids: CASSPTRAGELFF. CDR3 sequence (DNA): TGTGCCAGCAGCCCGACTCGAGCAGGGGAGCTGTTTTTT.

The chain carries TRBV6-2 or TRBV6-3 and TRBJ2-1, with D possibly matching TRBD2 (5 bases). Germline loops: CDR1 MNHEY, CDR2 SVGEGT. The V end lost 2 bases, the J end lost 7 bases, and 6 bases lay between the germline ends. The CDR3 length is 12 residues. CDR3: CASSYGRNEQFF. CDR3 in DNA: TGTGCCAGCAGTTACGGGAGAAATGAGCAGTTCTTC.

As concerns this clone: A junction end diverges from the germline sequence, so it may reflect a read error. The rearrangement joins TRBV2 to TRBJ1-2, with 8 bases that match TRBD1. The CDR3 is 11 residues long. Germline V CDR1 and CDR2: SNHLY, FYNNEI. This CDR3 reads CASSRGQGFFF. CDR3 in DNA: TGTGCCAGCAGCCGTGGACAGGGATTCTTCTTC. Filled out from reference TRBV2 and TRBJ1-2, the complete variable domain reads EPEVTQTPSHQVTQMGQEVILRCVPISNHLYFYWYRQILGQKVEFLVSFYNNEISEKSEIFDDQFSVERPDGSNFTLKIRSTKLEDSAMYFCASSRGQGFFFGSGTRLTVV.

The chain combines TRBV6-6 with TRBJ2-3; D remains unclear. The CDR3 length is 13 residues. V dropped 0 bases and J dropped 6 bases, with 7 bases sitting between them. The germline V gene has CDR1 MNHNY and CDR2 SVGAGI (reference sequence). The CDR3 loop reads CASSYSRYDTQYF. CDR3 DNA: TGTGCCAGCAGTTACTCCCGGTACGATACGCAGTATTTT.

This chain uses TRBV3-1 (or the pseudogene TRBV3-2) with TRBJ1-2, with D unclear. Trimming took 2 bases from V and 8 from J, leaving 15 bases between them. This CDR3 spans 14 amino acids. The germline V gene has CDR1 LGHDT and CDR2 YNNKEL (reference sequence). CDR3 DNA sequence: TGTGCCAGCAGCCAAAGGACCCAGGCGGGGGGCTACACCTTC. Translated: CASSQRTQAGGYTF.

As DNA, the CDR3 is TGTGCCAGCTCCCTCCGACAGGGCCTCGGCTACGAGCAGTACTTC. As protein: CASSLRQGLGYEQYF. The rearrangement joins TRBV18 to TRBJ2-7; 7 nucleotides line up with TRBD1. Germline CDR1 is KGHSH and CDR2 is LQKENI. The CDR3 is 15 amino acids. V dropped 6 bases and J dropped 3; count of bases not matched to a gene: 11.